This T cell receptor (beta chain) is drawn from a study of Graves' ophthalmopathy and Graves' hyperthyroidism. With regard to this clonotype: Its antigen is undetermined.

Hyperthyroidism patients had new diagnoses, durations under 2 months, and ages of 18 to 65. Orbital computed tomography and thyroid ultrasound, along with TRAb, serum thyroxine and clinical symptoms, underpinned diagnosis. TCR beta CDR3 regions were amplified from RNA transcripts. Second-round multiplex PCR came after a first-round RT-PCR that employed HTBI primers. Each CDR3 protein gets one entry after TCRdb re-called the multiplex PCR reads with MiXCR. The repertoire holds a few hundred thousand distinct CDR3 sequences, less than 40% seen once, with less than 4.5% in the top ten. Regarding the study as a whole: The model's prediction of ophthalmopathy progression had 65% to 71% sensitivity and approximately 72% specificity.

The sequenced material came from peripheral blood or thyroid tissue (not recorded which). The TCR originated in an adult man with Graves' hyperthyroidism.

CDR3 nucleotide sequence: TGTGCCAGCAGCACATCAAAGGGTGACTATGGCTACACCTTC. Its translation is CASSTSKGDYGYTF. This chain connects TRBV9 to TRBJ1-2; D is uncertain. This CDR3 spans 14 amino acids. The V end lost 4 bases, the J end lost 3 bases, and 13 bases lay between the germline ends. The germline CDR1 and CDR2 sequences are SGDLS and YYNGEE. Filled out from reference TRBV9 and TRBJ1-2, the complete variable domain reads DSGVTQTPKHLITATGQRVTLRCSPRSGDLSVYWYQQSLDQGLQFLIQYYNGEERAKGNILERFSAQQFPDLHSELNLSSLELGDSALYFCASSTSKGDYGYTFGSGTRLTVV.